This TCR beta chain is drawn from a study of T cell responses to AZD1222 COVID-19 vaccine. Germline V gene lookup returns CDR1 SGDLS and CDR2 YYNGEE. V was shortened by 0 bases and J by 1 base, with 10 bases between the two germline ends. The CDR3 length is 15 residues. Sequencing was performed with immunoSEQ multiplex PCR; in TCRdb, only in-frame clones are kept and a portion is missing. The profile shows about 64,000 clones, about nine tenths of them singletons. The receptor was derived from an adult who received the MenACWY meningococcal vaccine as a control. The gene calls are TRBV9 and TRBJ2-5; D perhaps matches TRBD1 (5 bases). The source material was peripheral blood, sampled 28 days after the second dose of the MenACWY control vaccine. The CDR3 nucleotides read TGTGCCAGCAGCGTAGCCCAGACAGTCCAAGAGACCCAGTACTTC. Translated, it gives CASSVAQTVQETQYF.